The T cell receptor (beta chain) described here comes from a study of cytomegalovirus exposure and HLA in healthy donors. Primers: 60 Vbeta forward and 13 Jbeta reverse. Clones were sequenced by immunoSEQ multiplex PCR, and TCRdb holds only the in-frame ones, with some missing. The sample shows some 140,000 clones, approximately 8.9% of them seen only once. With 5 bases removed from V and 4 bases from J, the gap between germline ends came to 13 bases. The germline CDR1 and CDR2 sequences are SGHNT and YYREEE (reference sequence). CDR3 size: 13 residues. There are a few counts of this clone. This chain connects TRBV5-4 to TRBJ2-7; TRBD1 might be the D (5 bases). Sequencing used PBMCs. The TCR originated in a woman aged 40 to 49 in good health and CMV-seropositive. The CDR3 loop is CASSSKTGYEQYF. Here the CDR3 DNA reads TGTGCCAGCAGTTCGAAAACAGGATACGAGCAGTACTTC.